These 27 T cell receptor beta chains share one sample of origin, sequenced in a study of T cell changes during pregnancy in multiple sclerosis (dated by TCRdb to the late 2010s). Library method: the immunoSEQ multiplex PCR assay. The clones in this table, taken by TCRdb from immuneACCESS, are in-frame only. Not every clone is retained; where verified, under half of the shortfall comes from an unresolved V gene, and the cause of the rest is unknown. Present in this sample are about 130,000 clones, 96% of which were seen just once. The biggest ten clones account for 0.4% to 0.5% of the sample. Sample: peripheral blood, taken after pregnancy. These receptors came from a female donor with multiple sclerosis, enrolled in a pregnancy study.

The chain carries TRBV9 and TRBJ2-3; perhaps TRBD1 as D (6 bases). The CDR3 is 18 amino acids. Between the trimmed V and J ends, which lost 0 bases and 0 bases, there was a span of 17 bases. Germline V CDR1 and CDR2: SGDLS, YYNGEE. The CDR3 DNA sequence: TGTGCCAGCAGCGTAGGCACAGCCGGGACAACGAGCACAGATACGCAGTATTTT. This encodes CASSVGTAGTTSTDTQYF.

The V gene is TRBV7-9, the J gene TRBJ1-4; tentatively, D is TRBD1 (5 bases). CDR3 size: 17 residues. V lost 0 bases to trimming and J lost 3 bases, with 14 bases between them. Per germline, CDR1 SEHNR and CDR2 FQNEAQ (reference sequence). DNA for the CDR3: TGTGCCAGCAGCTTAGCCGGGACTGGGGGATCTAATGAAAAACTGTTTTTT. Translation: CASSLAGTGGSNEKLFF. The variable domain in full, with the rest retrieved from reference TRBV7-9 and TRBJ1-4, is DTGVSQNPRHKITKRGQNVTFRCDPISEHNRLYWYRQTLGQGPEFLTYFQNEAQLEKSRLLSDRFSAERPKGSFSTLEIQRTEQGDSAMYLCASSLAGTGGSNEKLFFGSGTQLSVL.

The chain joins TRBV6-5 to TRBJ2-7; 7 bases fit TRBD1. Trimming at V came to 2 bases and at J to 3 bases, leaving 10 bases not matched to a gene. Germline V lookup: CDR1 MNHEY, CDR2 SVGAGI. The CDR3 covers 16 residues. This CDR3 reads CASSYTWDRRYYEQYF. The CDR3 DNA reads TGTGCCAGCAGTTACACATGGGACAGACGTTACTACGAGCAGTACTTC.

This chain joins TRBV7-2 and TRBJ2-1; maybe TRBD2 (5 bases). Germline loops: CDR1 SGHTA, CDR2 FQGNSA. The CDR3 length is 14 residues. V lost 2 bases and J 3 bases, leaving 8 bases between the germline ends. The DNA for the CDR3 is TGTGCCAGCAGCTTACAAGCGGACTACAATGAGCAGTTCTTC. Translated, it gives CASSLQADYNEQFF. Filled out from reference TRBV7-2 and TRBJ2-1, the complete variable domain reads GAGVSQSPSNKVTEKGKDVELRCDPISGHTALYWYRQSLGQGLEFLIYFQGNSAPDKSGLPSDRFSAERTGGSVSTLTIQRTQQEDSAVYLCASSLQADYNEQFFGPGTRLTVL.

The chain recombines TRBV14 with TRBJ2-2, with 9 bases fitting TRBD2. The CDR3 totals 14 residues. With V trimmed by 7 bases and J by 3 bases, 3 bases remained unmatched. The germline CDR1 and CDR2 sequences are SGHDN and FVKESK. CDR3 amino acids: CASTAGGYTGELFF. The CDR3 DNA follows: TGTGCCAGCACTGCGGGAGGGTACACCGGGGAGCTGTTTTTT.

The chain carries TRBV19 and TRBJ1-1; 7 bases match TRBD1. Germline CDR1 and CDR2: LNHDA and SQIVND (reference sequence). The CDR3 loop spans 15 amino acids. V gave up 6 bases and J gave up 5 bases; unmatched junction bases: 12. The CDR3 here is CASSAEGQRRTEAFF. CDR3 coding DNA: TGTGCCAGTAGCGCCGAGGGACAGAGAAGGACTGAAGCTTTCTTT.

The rearrangement joins TRBV28 to TRBJ2-7; 7 nucleotides agree with TRBD2. From germline, CDR1 is MDHEN and CDR2 SYDVKM. This CDR3 has 13 residues. After removal of 8 bases from V and 0 bases from J, the junction contained 4 bases not matched to a gene. The CDR3 sequence: CASGGGPSYEQYF. The DNA of the CDR3 is TGTGCCAGCGGCGGGGGTCCCTCCTACGAGCAGTACTTC.

This clone was detected once. This chain uses TRBV29-1 with TRBJ2-1; TRBD1 matches at 9 bases. Trimming at V came to 3 bases and at J to 2 bases, leaving 5 bases not matched to a gene. Germline lookup yields CDR1 SQVTM and CDR2 ANQGSEA. The CDR3 extends over 15 amino acids. CDR3 nucleotide sequence: TGCAGCGTTGACTTTTACAGGGGGCCCTACAATGAGCAGTTCTTC. It yields the protein CSVDFYRGPYNEQFF.

CDR3 in amino acids: CASSWGLAGRETQYF. CDR3 DNA sequence: TGTGCCAGCAGCTGGGGACTAGCGGGACGAGAGACCCAGTACTTC. The chain has TRBV5-4 and TRBJ2-5; 13 positions match TRBD2. This CDR3 has 15 amino acids. Germline CDR1 and CDR2: SGHNT and YYREEE (reference sequence). The V segment lost 3 bases and the J segment 4 bases; nucleotides outside the gene matches: 3.

The rearrangement links TRBV4-1 to TRBJ2-1; D possibly corresponds to TRBD2 (6 bases). Germline-derived CDR1 and CDR2 are MGHRA and YSYEKL. Trimming shortened V by 3 bases and J by 0 bases, and 9 bases separated the two germline ends. The CDR3 has 15 amino acids. CDR3 sequence: CASSQDGSSYNEQFF. In nucleotides, the CDR3 is TGCGCCAGCAGCCAGGACGGGAGCTCCTACAATGAGCAGTTCTTC.

As regards this clone: Other DNA sequences of this sample code for an identical CDR3. The chain couples TRBV25-1 to TRBJ2-7, with a weak D call TRBD2 (5 bases). Trimming removed 8 bases at V and 3 bases at J, with 17 bases between. The germline CDR1 and CDR2 sequences are MGHDK and SYGVNS. The CDR3 has 14 amino acids. The CDR3 DNA follows: TGTGCCAGCGCCGGGGTCCTGGGCAACTACGAGCAGTACTTC. It specifies CASAGVLGNYEQYF.

The gene calls are TRBV5-1 and TRBJ2-7; D remains ambiguous. This CDR3 spans 16 amino acids. The V gene's germline CDR1 is SGHRS and CDR2 YFSETQ. Trimming took 0 bases from V and 3 from J, leaving 16 bases between them. CDR3: CASSLAAPTRGYEQYF. The CDR3 DNA reads as TGCGCCAGCAGCTTGGCGGCCCCGACCCGAGGCTACGAGCAGTACTTC.

This rearrangement joins TRBV2 to TRBJ1-1; 7 bases are shared with TRBD1. The CDR3 is 15 residues long. Trimming took 10 bases from V and 3 from J; bases not matched to a gene: 14. CDR1 and CDR2 (germline): SNHLY, FYNNEI. The CDR3 sequence is CATKVKTGEDTEAFF. In DNA, the CDR3 is TGTGCCACAAAGGTGAAAACAGGGGAGGACACTGAAGCTTTCTTT. The variable domain in full, with the rest retrieved from reference TRBV2 and TRBJ1-1, is EPEVTQTPSHQVTQMGQEVILRCVPISNHLYFYWYRQILGQKVEFLVSFYNNEISEKSEIFDDQFSVERPDGSNFTLKIRSTKLEDSAMYFCATKVKTGEDTEAFFGQGTRLTVV.

V is TRBV6-5 and J is TRBJ2-7; D possibly corresponds to TRBD1 (5 bases). Germline V gene lookup returns CDR1 MNHEY and CDR2 SVGAGI. The V and J ends lost 6 bases and 5 bases respectively, with 17 bases between them. The CDR3 consists of 14 residues. This CDR3 reads CASSPQAGWNEQYF. The CDR3 nucleotides read TGTGCCAGCAGCCCCCAAGCAGGGTGGAACGAGCAGTACTTC.

This clone occurred once. The V gene is TRBV27, the J gene TRBJ2-7; 8 bases map to TRBD1. Germline assignment: CDR1 MNHEY and CDR2 SMNVEV (reference sequence). The J segment lost 2 bases and the V segment lost 8 bases, leaving 8 bases of the junction unmatched. The CDR3 contains 14 residues. In DNA form, the CDR3 reads TGTGCCAGCGGACTTCAGGGGGCCACCTACGAGCAGTACTTC. Translating gives CASGLQGATYEQYF.

This chain joins TRBV10-3 and TRBJ1-2; TRBD1 matches at 9 bases. The CDR3 extends over 14 amino acids. Per germline, CDR1 ENHRY and CDR2 SYGVKD. Unmatched junction bases numbered 8, after V lost 10 bases and J lost 2 bases. This CDR3 reads CATTGTGNNYGYTF. The CDR3 nucleotides read TGTGCCACGACCGGGACAGGGAACAACTATGGCTACACCTTC.

This chain uses TRBV27 with TRBJ1-2; 11 nucleotides align to TRBD1. V shed 6 bases, J shed 2 bases, and the junction held 14 bases outside the gene matches. This CDR3 spans 18 amino acids. CDR1 MNHEY and CDR2 SMNVEV come from the germline V gene (reference sequence). CDR3 sequence reads: CASRANPGTGGLNYGYTF. Written as DNA, the CDR3 is TGTGCCAGCAGGGCTAACCCCGGGACAGGGGGTTTGAACTATGGCTACACCTTC.

The J gene is TRBJ2-1, the V gene TRBV29-1, with TRBD2 matching over 7 bases. CDR3 length: 13 amino acids. Germline lookup yields CDR1 SQVTM and CDR2 ANQGSEA. V lost 7 bases, J lost 5 bases, and 8 bases stayed unmatched. Written as DNA, the CDR3 is TGCAGCGCTCGGGACTACGATAACAATGAGCAGTTCTTC. Translation: CSARDYDNNEQFF.

The chain uses TRBV5-4 and TRBJ2-3, with TRBD2 identical over 8 bases. Trimming took 3 bases from V and 5 from J; bases not matched to a gene: 8. CDR3 length equals 15 residues. Germline CDR1 reads SGHNT; CDR2 reads YYREEE (reference sequence). CDR3 loop: CASSSGAGVVDTQYF. CDR3 nucleotides: TGTGCCAGCAGCTCTGGAGCGGGAGTGGTAGATACGCAGTATTTT.

This chain joins TRBV29-1 and TRBJ2-3, with 8 nucleotides matching TRBD1. Germline trimming cut 7 bases from V and 2 bases from J; bases unmatched to any gene: 8. The CDR3 is 14 residues long. Germline assignment: CDR1 SQVTM and CDR2 ANQGSEA. This CDR3 reads CSAGNRGDTDTQYF. Written as DNA, the CDR3 is TGCAGCGCCGGGAACAGGGGGGACACAGATACGCAGTATTTT.

The J gene is TRBJ2-1, the V gene TRBV5-1; TRBD2 matches at 7 bases. V shed 0 bases, J shed 10 bases, and the junction held 13 bases outside the gene matches. The CDR3 length is 16 residues. Germline V lookup: CDR1 SGHRS, CDR2 YFSETQ. The CDR3 loop is CASSLGGTTRDSEQFF. The DNA for the CDR3 is TGCGCCAGCAGCTTGGGGGGGACTACCCGCGATTCGGAGCAGTTCTTC.

The J gene is TRBJ1-5, the V gene TRBV7-2; unclear D gene. The CDR3 is made up of 14 amino acids. Germline lookup yields CDR1 SGHTA and CDR2 FQGNSA. The V and J ends lost 1 base and 6 bases respectively, with 10 bases between them. The CDR3 here is CASSLVSTRQPQHF. CDR3 nucleotide sequence: TGTGCCAGCAGCTTAGTTTCGACTCGTCAGCCCCAGCATTTT.

The chain combines TRBV7-3 with TRBJ2-1; 7 bases agree with TRBD2. The CDR3 extends over 14 amino acids. Trimming took 4 bases from V and 5 from J; bases not matched to a gene: 5. Germline V CDR1 and CDR2: SGHTA, FQGTGA. In nucleotides, the CDR3 is TGTGCCAGCAGCTGGTCTAGCGGTAACAATGAGCAGTTCTTC. Translated: CASSWSSGNNEQFF.

This chain uses TRBV4-2 with TRBJ2-3; TRBD2 matches 12 bases. CDR3 length: 17 residues. The junction had 3 bases not matched to a gene; V was cut back by 0 bases and J by 2 bases. Germline assignment: CDR1 LGHNA and CDR2 YNFKEQ. Here the CDR3 reads CASSQETSGRNTDTQYF. The CDR3 bases are TGTGCCAGCAGCCAAGAAACTAGCGGGAGGAACACAGATACGCAGTATTTT.

CDR3 residues: CASSELGGVGYTF. The DNA for the CDR3 is TGTGCCAGCAGTGAATTAGGGGGGGTTGGCTACACCTTC. The chain uses TRBV25-1 and TRBJ1-2; D is perhaps TRBD1 (6 bases). Germline values: CDR1 MGHDK, CDR2 SYGVNS. There are 13 residues in the CDR3. Trimming left V 1 base short and J 7 bases short, with 10 bases between.

The rearrangement links TRBV28 to TRBJ2-7, with a possible D match to TRBD1 (9 bases). CDR3 length: 14 amino acids. CDR1 is MDHEN, CDR2 SYDVKM, per germline. The germline V and J ends were trimmed by 8 bases and 4 bases, with 18 bases remaining between them. The CDR3 is CASRGGTGLYEQYF. The CDR3 DNA reads TGTGCCAGCCGGGGGGGGACAGGGCTATACGAGCAGTACTTC. Variable domain in full (rest from reference TRBV28 and TRBJ2-7): DVKVTQSSRYLVKRTGEKVFLECVQDMDHENMFWYRQDPGLGLRLIYFSYDVKMKEKGDIPEGYSVSREKKERFSLILESASTNQTSMYLCASRGGTGLYEQYFGPGTRLTVT.

This chain links TRBV18 with TRBJ2-5; possibly TRBD2 for D (6 bases). From germline, CDR1 is KGHSH and CDR2 LQKENI. Trimming removed 2 bases at V and 1 base at J, with 11 bases between. The CDR3 length is 15 residues. The CDR3 loop is CASSPIGGFQETQYF. CDR3 DNA: TGTGCCAGCTCACCAATCGGAGGGTTCCAAGAGACCCAGTACTTC.